This T cell receptor beta chain was profiled in a study of blood T cell repertoires in COVID-19. Study as a whole: Acute and convalescent COVID-19 samples came from the United States, Italy and Spain. PBMCs, B-cell-depleted T cells, or T cells were the source of the cDNA or gDNA that made up the material.

Original analysis: By means of reference gene primer amplification, nucleated cell counts were estimated. The protocol was immunoSEQ multiplex PCR, while the TCRdb copy is restricted to in-frame clones and leaves out a portion. V and J calls and clone size are given by that table; D and trimming were obtained from the DNA. This sample has 85,000 to 120,000 clones, with approximately 85% found just once. Germline CDR1 reads SEHNR; CDR2 reads FQNEAQ (reference sequence). The trim removed 3 bases at V and 6 bases at J, leaving 11 bases unmatched. The CDR3 extends over 17 amino acids. The V gene is TRBV7-9, the J gene TRBJ2-3; TRBD2 matches 11 bases. Input material: peripheral blood. The receptor was derived from a man aged 35 to 55 with active or convalescent COVID-19. The CDR3 nucleotides read TGTGCCAGCAGCTTTCCCGTGGTTAGCGGGGGGGCGGATACGCAGTATTTT. Protein sequence: CASSFPVVSGGADTQYF.